These 31 T cell receptor beta chains share one sample of origin, sequenced in a study of shared clonotypes between healthy human individuals. Libraries were prepared by immunoSEQ multiplex PCR; TCRdb keeps only in-frame clonotypes and omits some of them. The sample lists about 1.5 million clones, approximately 98% seen once, with about 0.45% in the top ten. The specimen was naive CD4+ T cells sorted from blood. The subset here: CD45RA+ positively selected. The receptors come from a man under 40 in good health.

The chain recombines TRBV5-1 with TRBJ2-7, with TRBD1 matching over 8 bases. The CDR3 runs 15 residues. CDR1 is SGHRS and CDR2 is YFSETQ in the germline V gene. Trimming took 4 bases from V and 2 from J; bases not matched to a gene: 8. The DNA of the CDR3 is TGCGCCAGCAGCCTCACGACAGGGGACCCCTACGAGCAGTACTTC. This encodes CASSLTTGDPYEQYF.

A few counts support this clone. The rearrangement links TRBV5-4 to TRBJ2-7, with D possibly TRBD2 on 5 matching bases. Deletions cut 0 bases from V and 2 bases from J, with 12 bases between. This CDR3 comprises 15 residues. The germline gives CDR1 SGHNT, CDR2 YYREEE (reference sequence). The CDR3 nucleotides read TGTGCCAGCAGCTTGGTCGCGGACTCCACCTACGAGCAGTACTTC. As protein: CASSLVADSTYEQYF.

The V gene is TRBV7-9, the J gene TRBJ2-1, with D possibly called TRBD1 or TRBD2 (6 bases each). The CDR3 extends over 13 amino acids. Trimming pared 5 bases from V and 12 bases from J, leaving 17 bases between. Germline CDR1 is SEHNR and CDR2 is FQNEAQ (reference sequence). CDR3 in amino acids: CASSPRGAGGQFF. The CDR3 region has the DNA TGTGCCAGCAGCCCAAGGGGGGCGGGCGGGCAGTTCTTC. Together with reference TRBV7-9 and TRBJ2-1, the CDR3 gives the full variable domain: DTGVSQNPRHKITKRGQNVTFRCDPISEHNRLYWYRQTLGQGPEFLTYFQNEAQLEKSRLLSDRFSAERPKGSFSTLEIQRTEQGDSAMYLCASSPRGAGGQFFGPGTRLTVL.

To note about this clone: Other DNA sequences from this sample encode an identical CDR3 as well. The rearrangement joins TRBV6-1 to TRBJ1-2, with 8 bases aligning to TRBD1. The germline V gene encodes CDR1 MNHNS and CDR2 SASEGT. The V gene end was trimmed by 5 bases and the J gene end by 3 bases; junction bases not matched to a gene: 2. This CDR3 has 13 residues. This chain's CDR3 is CASSLDRDYGYTF. The CDR3 DNA reads TGTGCCAGCAGTTTGGACAGGGACTATGGCTACACCTTC.

The chain carries TRBV14 and TRBJ1-2; 9 nucleotides agree with TRBD1. Per germline, CDR1 SGHDN and CDR2 FVKESK. V was pared by 4 bases and J by 8 bases, with 5 bases of the junction left unmatched. This CDR3 comprises 13 residues. CDR3 amino acids: CASSRDRVMGYTF. The CDR3 DNA reads TGTGCCAGCAGCCGGGACAGGGTCATGGGCTACACCTTC.

The chain has TRBV5-1 and TRBJ1-1; D is perhaps TRBD1 (5 bases). V lost 4 bases, J lost 3 bases, and 19 bases lay in between. Germline CDR1 is SGHRS and CDR2 is YFSETQ. CDR3 size: 16 residues. DNA of the CDR3: TGCGCCAGCAGCCCTCAGCGCGGACAATTCGACACTGAAGCTTTCTTT. It encodes CASSPQRGQFDTEAFF.

V gene TRBV11-3 combines with J gene TRBJ2-7; 11 bases are shared with TRBD1. Germline assignment: CDR1 SGHNT and CDR2 YENEEA. This CDR3 contains 14 residues. The V and J ends lost 2 bases and 6 bases, in that order; junction bases with no gene match: 3. CDR3 loop: CASSLPGQGGEQYF. The CDR3 DNA reads as TGTGCCAGCAGCTTACCGGGACAGGGGGGCGAGCAGTACTTC.

A single count supports this clone. The CDR3 reads CASSNPEPSGNTIYF. CDR3 in DNA: TGTGCCAGCAGCAACCCGGAGCCTTCTGGAAACACCATATATTTT. The rearrangement uses TRBV5-5 and TRBJ1-3, with D unclear. The CDR3 sequence is 15 residues long. Trimming left V 4 bases short and J 1 base short, with 12 bases between. CDR1 and CDR2 from the germline V gene are SGHKS and YYEKEE (reference sequence).

This chain links TRBV18 with TRBJ2-3; D is unclear. Germline CDR1 and CDR2: KGHSH and LQKENI. Trimming stripped 5 bases from V and 0 bases from J, with 9 bases between. The CDR3 has 14 amino acids. The CDR3 loop reads CASSDAVSTDTQYF. The DNA of the CDR3 is TGTGCCAGCTCAGATGCTGTTAGCACAGATACGCAGTATTTT.

This chain uses TRBV7-9 with TRBJ1-4; D unclear. Germline V lookup: CDR1 SEHNR, CDR2 FQNEAQ (reference sequence). V was trimmed by 4 bases and J by 0 bases, leaving 6 bases between them. The CDR3 sequence is 14 residues long. The CDR3 DNA is TGTGCCAGCAGCTCGCGTGCAACTAATGAAAAACTGTTTTTT. It translates to CASSSRATNEKLFF.

The rearrangement links TRBV4-1 to TRBJ1-2, with TRBD1 as a possible D gene (5 bases). The CDR3 covers 16 residues. The germline V gene encodes CDR1 MGHRA and CDR2 YSYEKL. Trimming took off 3 bases at V and 1 base at J, with 15 bases between the two ends. CDR3 loop: CASSHQGAHLNYGYTF. The CDR3 region has the DNA TGCGCCAGCAGCCATCAGGGAGCTCATCTTAACTATGGCTACACCTTC.

V is TRBV28 and J is TRBJ2-7; D is uncertain. Germline CDR1 and CDR2: MDHEN and SYDVKM. The V end lost 2 bases, the J end lost 5 bases, and 13 bases lay between the germline ends. CDR3 length: 14 amino acids. The CDR3 nucleotides read TGTGCCAGCAGTTTAAGATTTACGGTCCACGAGCAGTACTTC. Amino acids: CASSLRFTVHEQYF.

The V call is TRBV11-2, the J call TRBJ2-2; 13 bases are a match to TRBD2. Trimming at V came to 4 bases and at J to 6 bases, leaving 8 bases not matched to a gene. CDR3 length: 17 amino acids. Germline V gene lookup returns CDR1 SGHAT and CDR2 FQNNGV. The CDR3 sequence: CASSSIRLAGGPGELFF. In DNA form, the CDR3 reads TGTGCCAGCAGCTCCATCCGACTAGCGGGAGGCCCCGGGGAGCTGTTTTTT.

This rearrangement joins TRBV7-9 to TRBJ2-7; D is perhaps TRBD2 (6 bases). The CDR3 is 15 residues long. The V end lost 5 bases, the J end lost 0 bases, and 14 bases lay between the germline ends. CDR1 is SEHNR and CDR2 is FQNEAQ in the germline V gene (reference sequence). The CDR3 DNA reads as TGTGCCAGCAGCCGGTCAGGGACTCCCTCCTACGAGCAGTACTTC. It translates to CASSRSGTPSYEQYF.

This rearrangement joins TRBV5-8 to TRBJ2-7, with TRBD1 matching over 8 bases. Germline V gene lookup returns CDR1 SGHTS and CDR2 YDEGEE. The V and J ends lost 4 bases and 3 bases, in that order; junction bases with no gene match: 6. CDR3 length: 14 residues. The CDR3 is CASSRYGTGYEQYF. In nucleotides, the CDR3 is TGTGCCAGCAGCCGATACGGGACAGGCTACGAGCAGTACTTC. Filled out from reference TRBV5-8 and TRBJ2-7, the complete variable domain reads EAGVTQSPTHLIKTRGQQATLRCSPISGHTSVYWYQQALGLGLQFLLWYDEGEERNRGNFPPRFSGRQFPNYSSELNVNALELEDSALYLCASSRYGTGYEQYFGPGTRLTVT.

This chain connects TRBV10-2 to TRBJ2-2; D unclear. CDR1 and CDR2 (germline): WSHSY, SAAADI. The germline V and J ends were trimmed by 7 bases and 0 bases, with 12 bases remaining between them. The CDR3 extends over 15 amino acids. Written as DNA, the CDR3 is TGCGCCAGCACTTCCTCGGATGCGAACACCGGGGAGCTGTTTTTT. It is translated as CASTSSDANTGELFF.

This clone was detected once. CDR3 amino acids: CASSFTPSGRPYNEQFF. CDR3 DNA sequence: TGCGCCAGCAGCTTTACCCCCAGCGGAAGGCCCTACAATGAGCAGTTCTTC. This rearrangement joins TRBV5-1 to TRBJ2-1, with D possibly TRBD2 on 5 matching bases. CDR1 and CDR2 from the germline V gene are SGHRS and YFSETQ. The CDR3 covers 17 residues. The V end lost 2 bases, the J end lost 2 bases, and 17 bases lay between the germline ends.

The chain links TRBV7-6 to TRBJ2-2, with no clear D. The CDR3 is made up of 15 amino acids. Germline CDR1 is SGHVS and CDR2 is FNYEAQ. Trimming left V 2 bases short and J 4 bases short, with 11 bases between. Written as DNA, the CDR3 is TGTGCCAGCAGCTTATACCCCACGGGCACCGGGGAGCTGTTTTTT. Its translation: CASSLYPTGTGELFF.

This clone was recorded once. The gene calls are TRBV5-1 and TRBJ2-1; TRBD2 aligns across 7 bases. V shed 2 bases and J 7 bases; nucleotides not matched to a gene: 6. This CDR3 contains 14 residues. Germline-derived CDR1 and CDR2 are SGHRS and YFSETQ. In nucleotides, the CDR3 is TGCGCCAGCAGCTTCACTAGCGATCTAAATGAGCAGTTCTTC. This gives the protein CASSFTSDLNEQFF.

The rearrangement joins TRBV4-3 to TRBJ1-4; a possible D gene is TRBD1 (5 bases). CDR3 length: 17 residues. Germline CDR1 reads LGHNA; CDR2 reads YSLEER. The germline V and J ends were trimmed by 4 bases and 4 bases, with 19 bases remaining between them. CDR3 sequence (DNA): TGCGCCAGCAGCCCTGAGCTAAACAGGCCGGATAATGAAAAACTGTTTTTT. It yields the protein CASSPELNRPDNEKLFF.

This chain uses TRBV7-3 with TRBJ2-5, with unresolved D. V was cut by 4 bases and J by 3 bases, with 9 bases left in between. From germline, CDR1 is SGHTA and CDR2 FQGTGA. This CDR3 spans 13 amino acids. Written as DNA, the CDR3 is TGTGCCAGCAGCTCAAGGGCCGAAGAGACCCAGTACTTC. Protein sequence: CASSSRAEETQYF. Filled out from reference TRBV7-3 and TRBJ2-5, the complete variable domain reads GAGVSQTPSNKVTEKGKYVELRCDPISGHTALYWYRQSLGQGPEFLIYFQGTGAADDSGLPNDRFFAVRPEGSVSTLKIQRTERGDSAVYLCASSSRAEETQYFGPGTRLLVL.

This clone was observed once. The rearrangement joins TRBV29-1 to TRBJ2-1; D is unresolved. The germline CDR1 and CDR2 sequences are SQVTM and ANQGSEA. V lost 7 bases to trimming and J lost 1 base, with 8 bases between them. The CDR3 runs to 12 residues. The CDR3 reads CSAVKSYNEQFF. For the CDR3, the DNA is TGCAGCGCAGTGAAGTCCTACAATGAGCAGTTCTTC.

The rearrangement joins TRBV4-3 to TRBJ2-1; TRBD1 matches at 8 bases. Germline assignment: CDR1 LGHNA and CDR2 YSLEER. Germline trimming cut 0 bases from V and 4 bases from J; bases unmatched to any gene: 2. The CDR3 is made up of 15 amino acids. For the CDR3, the DNA is TGCGCCAGCAGCCAAGAGGGACAGGTATACAATGAGCAGTTCTTC. Translated, it gives CASSQEGQVYNEQFF.

The J gene is TRBJ2-7, the V gene TRBV28; 7 nucleotides line up with TRBD2. The CDR3 sequence is 16 residues long. J gave up 0 bases and V 8 bases, and 13 bases lay outside the gene matches. CDR1 MDHEN and CDR2 SYDVKM come from the germline V gene. CDR3 in amino acids: CASHSLGLADSYEQYF. In DNA form, the CDR3 reads TGTGCCAGCCACAGCTTAGGGCTAGCGGACTCCTACGAGCAGTACTTC.

This chain uses TRBV5-1 with TRBJ1-4; D is unresolved. The CDR3 is made up of 13 amino acids. Germline V gene lookup returns CDR1 SGHRS and CDR2 YFSETQ. Trimming removed 4 bases from V and 6 bases from J, with 10 bases in between. The CDR3 coding sequence is TGCGCCAGCAGCAGAGAGAACCATGAAAAACTGTTTTTT. This translates into CASSRENHEKLFF.

The genes are TRBV5-4 and TRBJ2-7; weak D call: TRBD1 (5 bases). Germline-derived CDR1 and CDR2 are SGHNT and YYREEE (reference sequence). The CDR3 totals 13 residues. V gave up 2 bases and J gave up 5 bases, with 11 bases separating them. In DNA form, the CDR3 reads TGTGCCAGCAGCTTCGGAACCAGGGACGAGCAGTACTTC. Translation: CASSFGTRDEQYF.

This chain connects TRBV6-6 to TRBJ2-1; 13 bases fit TRBD2. The CDR3 is made up of 15 amino acids. The germline V gene has CDR1 MNHNY and CDR2 SVGAGI (reference sequence). V shed 5 bases, J shed 9 bases, and the junction held 7 bases outside the gene matches. This CDR3 reads CASSTGTSGIAEQFF. The CDR3 nucleotides read TGTGCCAGCAGTACCGGGACTAGCGGGATTGCTGAGCAGTTCTTC.

The chain is built from TRBV7-8 and TRBJ2-1; 13 bases map to TRBD2. In germline, CDR1 is SGHVS, CDR2 FQNEAQ. The V and J ends lost 1 base and 9 bases, in that order; junction bases with no gene match: 12. The CDR3 is 18 residues long. The CDR3 sequence: CASSLGWTSGSAYVEQFF. The CDR3 DNA reads as TGTGCCAGCAGCTTAGGCTGGACTAGCGGGAGTGCGTACGTTGAGCAGTTCTTC.

The chain has TRBV11-2 and TRBJ2-2, with 9 bases aligning to TRBD1. V lost 1 base to trimming and J lost 6 bases; unmatched junction nucleotides: 3. The CDR3 covers 15 residues. Germline CDR1 SGHAT, CDR2 FQNNGV. As DNA, the CDR3 is TGTGCCAGCAGCTTAGGGGACAGGGCCTCCGGGGAGCTGTTTTTT. It is translated as CASSLGDRASGELFF. Full variable domain (rest looked up from reference TRBV11-2 and TRBJ2-2): EAGVAQSPRYKIIEKRQSVAFWCNPISGHATLYWYQQILGQGPKLLIQFQNNGVVDDSQLPKDRFSAERLKGVDSTLKIQPAKLEDSAVYLCASSLGDRASGELFFGEGSRLTVL.

The V call is TRBV4-3, the J call TRBJ1-2; 9 bases agree with TRBD1. Germline V gene lookup returns CDR1 LGHNA and CDR2 YSLEER. Trimming removed 2 bases from V and 4 bases from J; junction bases left unmatched: 8. The CDR3 extends over 16 amino acids. In DNA, the CDR3 is TGCGCCAGCAGCCAAACTGGGGACAGGGCTTTCTATGGCTACACCTTC. Translating gives CASSQTGDRAFYGYTF.

V usage is TRBV2 and J usage is TRBJ2-1; tentative D call: TRBD2 (5 bases). The V gene lost 7 bases and the J gene lost 6 bases, with 7 bases spanning the gap. Germline-derived CDR1 and CDR2 are SNHLY and FYNNEI. There are 11 residues in the CDR3. The CDR3, as DNA: TGTGCCAGCACTAGCTCCAATGAGCAGTTCTTC. Translated: CASTSSNEQFF.